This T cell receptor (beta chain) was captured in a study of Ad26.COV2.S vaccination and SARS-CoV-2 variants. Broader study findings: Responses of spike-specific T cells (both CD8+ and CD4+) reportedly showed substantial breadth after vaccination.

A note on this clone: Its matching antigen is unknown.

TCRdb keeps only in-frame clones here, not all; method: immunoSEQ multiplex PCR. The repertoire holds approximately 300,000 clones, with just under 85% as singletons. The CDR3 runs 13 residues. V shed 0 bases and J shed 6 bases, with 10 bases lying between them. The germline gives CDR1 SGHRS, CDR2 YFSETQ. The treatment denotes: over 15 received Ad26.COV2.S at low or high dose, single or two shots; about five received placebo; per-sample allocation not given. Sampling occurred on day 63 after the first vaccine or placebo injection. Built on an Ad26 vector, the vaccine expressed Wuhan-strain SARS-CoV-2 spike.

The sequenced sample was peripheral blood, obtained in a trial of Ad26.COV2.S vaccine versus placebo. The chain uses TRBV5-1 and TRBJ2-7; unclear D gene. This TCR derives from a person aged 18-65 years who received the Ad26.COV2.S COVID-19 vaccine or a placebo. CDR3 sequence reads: CASSLVDQVEQYF. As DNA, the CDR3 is TGCGCCAGCAGCTTGGTAGATCAGGTCGAGCAGTACTTC.